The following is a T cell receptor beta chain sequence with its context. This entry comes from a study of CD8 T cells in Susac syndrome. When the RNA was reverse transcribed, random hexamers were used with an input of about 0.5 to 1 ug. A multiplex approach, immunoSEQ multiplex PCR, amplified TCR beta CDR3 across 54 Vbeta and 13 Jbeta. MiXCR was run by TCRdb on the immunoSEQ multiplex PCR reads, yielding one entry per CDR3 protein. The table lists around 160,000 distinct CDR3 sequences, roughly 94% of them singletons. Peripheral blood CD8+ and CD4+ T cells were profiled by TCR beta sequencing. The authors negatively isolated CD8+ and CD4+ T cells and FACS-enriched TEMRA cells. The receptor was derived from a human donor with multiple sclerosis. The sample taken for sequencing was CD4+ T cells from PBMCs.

The CDR3 sequence: CASSYPLSGEETQYF. Here the CDR3 DNA reads TGTGCCAGCAGTTACCCTCTTTCGGGGGAGGAGACCCAGTACTTC. This chain links TRBV6-6 with TRBJ2-5; D may be TRBD2 (6 bases). The V gene's germline CDR1 is MNHNY and CDR2 SVGAGI (reference sequence). The CDR3 sequence is 15 residues long. V was shortened by 2 bases and J by 5 bases, with 15 bases between the two germline ends.